This T cell receptor beta chain was profiled in a study of blood T cell repertoires in COVID-19. Study summary: T cells, B-cell-depleted T cells, or PBMCs supplied cDNA or gDNA.

Germline CDR1 is MNHNS and CDR2 is SASEGT. CDR3 length: 20 amino acids. J was trimmed by 0 bases and V by 4 bases; bases with no gene match: 19. In the source study's methods: Amplification with reference gene primers provided the estimates of nucleated cell counts. Using immunoSEQ multiplex PCR, the repertoire was profiled, and TCRdb retains in-frame clones only, with some absent. V and J calls and clone size follow that table, whereas D and trimming were derived from the DNA. This table holds 200,000 to 250,000 clones, around 83% found once. This chain connects TRBV6-1 to TRBJ2-7; 9 bases are a match to TRBD2. This receptor was taken from a woman aged 45-65 years with COVID-19, enrolled during active disease. The specimen sequenced was peripheral blood. CDR3 region: CASSAYTPLVLAGPSYEQYF. In nucleotides, the CDR3 is TGTGCCAGCAGTGCTTACACTCCACTAGTCCTAGCGGGGCCCTCCTACGAGCAGTACTTC.